This is a list of T cell receptor beta chains from one sample in a study of cytomegalovirus exposure and HLA in healthy donors. This table comes from immunoSEQ multiplex PCR, and its TCRdb copy is limited to in-frame clones, with some not included. The table includes about 150,000 clones, 81% detected once. The sample was PBMCs. The receptors here all came from a man aged 45-60 years in good health and CMV-seropositive. The conserved cysteine and the conserved F or W are not part of the CDR3 here. Clone size, where shown, is once, few, many, or a class for clones that have expanded.

abundance: -
v_gene: TRBV16
j_gene: TRBJ2-1
CDR3aa: ASSQWQGGNEQF

abundance: once
v_gene: TRBV7-2
j_gene: TRBJ2-7
CDR3aa: ASSPDGGVGEQY

abundance: -
v_gene: TRBV5-4
j_gene: TRBJ1-5
CDR3aa: ASSAPGQPQH

abundance: -
v_gene: TRBV7-9
j_gene: TRBJ1-5
CDR3aa: ASSVGRDQPQH

abundance: once
v_gene: TRBV25-1
j_gene: TRBJ1-1
CDR3aa: ASSANTLRVGEAF

abundance: -
v_gene: TRBV9
j_gene: TRBJ2-3
CDR3aa: ASSVHGTSGRDTQY

abundance: -
v_gene: TRBV4-2
j_gene: TRBJ2-1
CDR3aa: ASAPPGLASTSSYNEQF

abundance: -
v_gene: TRBV4-2
j_gene: TRBJ1-5
CDR3aa: ASSQGSGTEINQPQH

abundance: -
v_gene: TRBV12-2
j_gene: TRBJ1-5
CDR3aa: ASRLAVHRGGQGQPQH

abundance: -
v_gene: TRBV29-1
j_gene: TRBJ1-4
CDR3aa: SVVQDEKLF

abundance: -
v_gene: TRBV6-1
j_gene: TRBJ2-1
CDR3aa: ASLAGGRGNEQF

abundance: -
v_gene: TRBV5-4
j_gene: TRBJ2-5
CDR3aa: ASMEGARGWTQY

abundance: -
v_gene: TRBV25-1
j_gene: TRBJ2-3
CDR3aa: ASREGAYLTDTQY

abundance: -
v_gene: TRBV12-5
j_gene: TRBJ1-2
CDR3aa: ASGFAGGWKGGYT

abundance: once
v_gene: TRBV7-8
j_gene: TRBJ2-7
CDR3aa: ASSPDRGTYEQY